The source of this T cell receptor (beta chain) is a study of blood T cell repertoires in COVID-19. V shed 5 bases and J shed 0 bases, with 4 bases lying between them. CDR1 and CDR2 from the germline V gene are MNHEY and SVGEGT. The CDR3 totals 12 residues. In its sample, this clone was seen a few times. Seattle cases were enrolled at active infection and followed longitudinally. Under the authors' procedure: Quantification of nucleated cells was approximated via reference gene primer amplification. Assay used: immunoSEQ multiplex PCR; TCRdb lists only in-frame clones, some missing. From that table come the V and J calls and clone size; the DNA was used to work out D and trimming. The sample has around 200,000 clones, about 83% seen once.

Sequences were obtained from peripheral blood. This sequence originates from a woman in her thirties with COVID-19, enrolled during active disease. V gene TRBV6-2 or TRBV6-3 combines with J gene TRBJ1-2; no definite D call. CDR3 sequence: CASSPANYGYTF. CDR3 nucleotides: TGTGCCAGCAGTCCGGCTAACTATGGCTACACCTTC.